This TCR beta chain was identified in a study of control samples from healthy donors and cancer patients. CDR1 and CDR2 (germline): LNHDA, SQIVND (reference sequence). Deletions cut 3 bases from V and 1 base from J, with 12 bases between. The CDR3 runs to 15 residues. The assay was immunoSEQ multiplex PCR, and TCRdb's table has in-frame clones only and misses some. Among about 140,000 clones listed, more than 85% were seen once. Material: blood. This clonotype was obtained from a man aged 30 to 39 in good health. The chain joins TRBV19 to TRBJ1-1; D is unresolved. The CDR3 protein is CASSMQRTGNTEAFF. The CDR3, as DNA: TGTGCCAGTAGTATGCAGAGGACGGGGAACACTGAAGCTTTCTTT. The variable domain in full, completed from reference TRBV19 and TRBJ1-1, reads DGGITQSPKYLFRKEGQNVTLSCEQNLNHDAMYWYRQDPGQGLRLIYYSQIVNDFQKGDIAEGYSVSREKKESFPLTVTSAQKNPTAFYLCASSMQRTGNTEAFFGQGTRLTVV.